The clone carrying this TCR beta chain was counted between two and nine times. The sample originates from a study of T cell responses to AZD1222 COVID-19 vaccine. Background on the study: Second-dose groups at about 4 or about 12 weeks were pooled.

The CDR3 has 14 amino acids. Deletions cut 0 bases from V and 3 bases from J, with 10 bases between. Per germline, CDR1 SGHRS and CDR2 YFSETQ. Clones were read by immunoSEQ multiplex PCR, and TCRdb kept only the in-frame ones, dropping some. In the table there are about 120,000 clones, 80% to 90% of which are singletons. The origin of this receptor is an adult in good health. This chain joins TRBV5-1 and TRBJ2-7, with D possibly being TRBD1 (5 bases). The sample here was peripheral blood, taken on day 0 of AZD1222 vaccination. The DNA of the CDR3 is TGCGCCAGCAGCTTGGACTCCACAGGCTACGAGCAGTACTTC. Protein: CASSLDSTGYEQYF.